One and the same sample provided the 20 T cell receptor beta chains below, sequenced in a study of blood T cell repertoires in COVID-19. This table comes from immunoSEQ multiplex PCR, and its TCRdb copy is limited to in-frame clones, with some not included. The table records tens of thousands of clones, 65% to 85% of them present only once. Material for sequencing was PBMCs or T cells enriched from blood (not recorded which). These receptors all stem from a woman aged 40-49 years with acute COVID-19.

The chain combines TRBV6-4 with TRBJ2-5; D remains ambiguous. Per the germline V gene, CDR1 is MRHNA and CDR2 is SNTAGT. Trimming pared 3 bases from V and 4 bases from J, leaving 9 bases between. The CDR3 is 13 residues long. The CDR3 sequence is CASSEHAGETQYF. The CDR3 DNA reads TGTGCCAGCAGTGAGCACGCAGGAGAGACCCAGTACTTC.

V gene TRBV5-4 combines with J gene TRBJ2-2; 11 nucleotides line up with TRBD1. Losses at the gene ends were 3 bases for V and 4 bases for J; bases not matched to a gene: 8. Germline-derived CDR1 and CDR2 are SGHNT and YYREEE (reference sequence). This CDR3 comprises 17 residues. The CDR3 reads CASSSGAGQGGTGELFF. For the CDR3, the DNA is TGTGCCAGCAGCTCTGGCGCGGGACAGGGGGGCACCGGGGAGCTGTTTTTT.

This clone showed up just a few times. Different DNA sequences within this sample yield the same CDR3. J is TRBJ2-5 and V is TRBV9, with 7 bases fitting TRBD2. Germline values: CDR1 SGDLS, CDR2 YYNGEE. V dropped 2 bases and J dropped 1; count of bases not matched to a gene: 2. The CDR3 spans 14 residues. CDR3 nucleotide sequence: TGTGCCAGCAGCGTGGGGACTACCCAAGAGACCCAGTACTTC. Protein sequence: CASSVGTTQETQYF. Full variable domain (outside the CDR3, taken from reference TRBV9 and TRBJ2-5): DSGVTQTPKHLITATGQRVTLRCSPRSGDLSVYWYQQSLDQGLQFLIQYYNGEERAKGNILERFSAQQFPDLHSELNLSSLELGDSALYFCASSVGTTQETQYFGPGTRLLVL.

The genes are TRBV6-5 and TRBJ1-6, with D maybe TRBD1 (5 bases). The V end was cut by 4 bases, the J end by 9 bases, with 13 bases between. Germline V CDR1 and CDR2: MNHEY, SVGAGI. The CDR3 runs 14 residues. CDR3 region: CASSSQSGGSPLHF. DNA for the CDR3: TGTGCCAGCAGTTCCCAGAGCGGGGGTTCACCCCTCCACTTT.

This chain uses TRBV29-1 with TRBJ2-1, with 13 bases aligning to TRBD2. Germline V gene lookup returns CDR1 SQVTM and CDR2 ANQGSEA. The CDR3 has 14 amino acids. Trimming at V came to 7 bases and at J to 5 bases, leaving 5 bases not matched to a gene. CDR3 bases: TGCAGCGCCGGACTAGCGGGAGTAAACAATGAGCAGTTCTTC. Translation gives CSAGLAGVNNEQFF.

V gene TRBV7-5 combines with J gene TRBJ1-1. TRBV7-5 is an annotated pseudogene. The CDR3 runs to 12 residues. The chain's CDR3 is CVRSLPPVEAFF. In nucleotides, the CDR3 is TGTGTCAGAAGCTTACCCCCCGTCGAAGCTTTCTTT.

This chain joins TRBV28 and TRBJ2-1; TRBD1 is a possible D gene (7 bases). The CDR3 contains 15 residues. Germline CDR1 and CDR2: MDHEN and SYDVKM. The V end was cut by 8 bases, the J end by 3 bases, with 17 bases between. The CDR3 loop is CASSPGDSDYNEQFF. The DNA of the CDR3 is TGTGCCAGCTCCCCGGGGGACAGTGACTACAATGAGCAGTTCTTC.

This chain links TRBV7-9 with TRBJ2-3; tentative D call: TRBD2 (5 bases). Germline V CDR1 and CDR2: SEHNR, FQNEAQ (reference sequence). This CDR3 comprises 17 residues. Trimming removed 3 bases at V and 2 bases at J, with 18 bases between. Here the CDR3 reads CASSFPSLRTLTDTQYF. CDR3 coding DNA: TGTGCCAGCAGCTTCCCCTCCCTGCGGACTCTCACAGATACGCAGTATTTT.

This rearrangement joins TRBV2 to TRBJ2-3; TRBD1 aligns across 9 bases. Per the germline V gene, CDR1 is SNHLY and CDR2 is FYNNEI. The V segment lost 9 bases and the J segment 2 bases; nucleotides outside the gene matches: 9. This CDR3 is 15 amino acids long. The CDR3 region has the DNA TGTGCCAGTAGAATAGACAGGGGGGACACAGATACGCAGTATTTT. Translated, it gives CASRIDRGDTDTQYF.

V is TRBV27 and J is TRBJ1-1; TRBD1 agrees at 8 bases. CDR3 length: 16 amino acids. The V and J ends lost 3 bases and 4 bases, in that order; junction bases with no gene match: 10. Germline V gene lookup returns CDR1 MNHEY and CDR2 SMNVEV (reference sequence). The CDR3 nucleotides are TGTGCCAGCAGTTTCGCCGGGACAGGTCGGGGCACTGAAGCTTTCTTT. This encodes CASSFAGTGRGTEAFF.

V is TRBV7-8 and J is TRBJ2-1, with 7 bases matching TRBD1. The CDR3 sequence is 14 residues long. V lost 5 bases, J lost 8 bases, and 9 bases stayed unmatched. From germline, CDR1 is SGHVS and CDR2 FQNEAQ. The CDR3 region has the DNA TGTGCCAGCAGCAGGGGGCAGGGAGTGGATGAGCAGTTCTTC. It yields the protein CASSRGQGVDEQFF.

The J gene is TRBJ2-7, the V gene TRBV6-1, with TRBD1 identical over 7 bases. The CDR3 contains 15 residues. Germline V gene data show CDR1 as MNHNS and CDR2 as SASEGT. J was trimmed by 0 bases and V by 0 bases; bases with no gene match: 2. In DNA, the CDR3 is TGTGCCAGCAGTGAAGCTGACAGGGTCTCCTACGAGCAGTACGTC. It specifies CASSEADRVSYEQYV.

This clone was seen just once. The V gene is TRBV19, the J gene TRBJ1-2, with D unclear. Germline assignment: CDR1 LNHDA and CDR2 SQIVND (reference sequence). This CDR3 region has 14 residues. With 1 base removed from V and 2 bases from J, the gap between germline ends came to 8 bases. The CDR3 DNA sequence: TGTGCCAGTAGTATAGGCGGAGCGAACTATGGCTACACCTTC. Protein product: CASSIGGANYGYTF.

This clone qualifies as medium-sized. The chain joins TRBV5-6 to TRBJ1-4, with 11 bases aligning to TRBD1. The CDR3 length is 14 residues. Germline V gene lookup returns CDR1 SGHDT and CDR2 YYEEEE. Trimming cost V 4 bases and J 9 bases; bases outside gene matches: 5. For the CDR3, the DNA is TGTGCCAGCAGCGCCGGGACAGGGGGAAAAAAACTGTTTTTT. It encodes CASSAGTGGKKLFF.

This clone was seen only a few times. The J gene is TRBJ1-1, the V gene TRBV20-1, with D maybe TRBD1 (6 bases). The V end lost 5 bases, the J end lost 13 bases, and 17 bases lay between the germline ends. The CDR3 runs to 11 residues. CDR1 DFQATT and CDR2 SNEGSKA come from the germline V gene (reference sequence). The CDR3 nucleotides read TGCAGTGCTGTTGGCGGGGGGCGATTTTTCTTT. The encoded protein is CSAVGGGRFFF.

The CDR3, as DNA: TGTGCCAGCAGGGGACAGGGACTCTCTGGAAACACCATATATTTT. It yields the protein CASRGQGLSGNTIYF. The chain carries TRBV6-5 and TRBJ1-3, with TRBD1 matching 9 bases. Germline-derived CDR1 and CDR2 are MNHEY and SVGAGI. This CDR3 contains 15 residues. With V trimmed by 6 bases and J by 0 bases, 3 bases remained unmatched.

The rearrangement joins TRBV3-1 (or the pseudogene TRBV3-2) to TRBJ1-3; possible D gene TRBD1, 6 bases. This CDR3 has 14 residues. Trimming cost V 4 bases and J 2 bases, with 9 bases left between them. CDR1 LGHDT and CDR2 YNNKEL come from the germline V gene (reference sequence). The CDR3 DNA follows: TGTGCCAGCAGCCGAACAGGGACTGGAAACACCATATATTTT. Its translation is CASSRTGTGNTIYF.

As DNA, the CDR3 is TGTGCCATCAGTGAGAGGACAGGGGGCTATGGCTACACCTTC. It specifies CAISERTGGYGYTF. The chain combines TRBV10-3 with TRBJ1-2; 10 positions agree with TRBD1. Germline V gene lookup returns CDR1 ENHRY and CDR2 SYGVKD. V was pared by 2 bases and J by 4 bases, with 1 base of the junction left unmatched. This CDR3 region has 14 residues.

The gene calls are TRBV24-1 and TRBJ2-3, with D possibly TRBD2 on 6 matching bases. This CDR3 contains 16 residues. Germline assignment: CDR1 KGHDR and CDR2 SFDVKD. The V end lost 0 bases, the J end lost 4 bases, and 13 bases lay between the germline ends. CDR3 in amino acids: CATSDLGGAGPDTQYF. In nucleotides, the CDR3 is TGTGCCACCAGTGATTTGGGCGGGGCGGGCCCAGATACGCAGTATTTT.

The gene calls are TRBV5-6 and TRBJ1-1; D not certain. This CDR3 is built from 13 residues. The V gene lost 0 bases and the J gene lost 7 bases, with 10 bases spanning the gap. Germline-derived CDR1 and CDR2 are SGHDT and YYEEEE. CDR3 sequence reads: CASSLAYSFEAFF. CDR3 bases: TGTGCCAGCAGCTTGGCCTACAGCTTTGAAGCTTTCTTT.